This T cell receptor (beta chain) derives from a study of blood T cell repertoires in COVID-19. Study details: In each case, the material was cDNA or gDNA derived from T cells, B-cell-depleted T cells, or PBMCs.

The germline CDR1 and CDR2 sequences are SEHNR and FQNEAQ (reference sequence). The CDR3 runs 15 residues. V shed 5 bases and J shed 7 bases, with 15 bases lying between them. TCRdb keeps only in-frame clones here, not all; method: immunoSEQ multiplex PCR. The data show some 200,000 clones, around four fifths seen once. The TCR was taken from a man between 60 and 75 years old with COVID-19, enrolled during active disease. The rearrangement joins TRBV7-9 to TRBJ1-6, with a tentative D call TRBD1 (6 bases). The material sequenced was peripheral blood. The CDR3 reads CASSVTRGSNSPLHF. CDR3 bases: TGTGCCAGCAGCGTGACCAGGGGTAGCAATTCACCCCTCCACTTT.